This TCR beta chain originates from a study of cytomegalovirus exposure and HLA in healthy donors. Study observations and caveats: Association with HLA alleles at 0.05 false discovery rate was found for some 18,000 TCR beta sequences in a later analysis. Previous analysis showed most TCR beta V segments were productive about 87% or about 30% of the time.

The PCR had 60 Vbeta and 13 Jbeta primers. Assay used: immunoSEQ multiplex PCR; TCRdb lists only in-frame clones, some missing. The sample consists of about 160,000 clones, 70% to 80% of them appearing once. As concerns this clone: The antigen is unknown. At one boundary the junction diverges from the germline segment, which might be a read error.

The CDR3 is 15 amino acids. From germline, CDR1 is SNHLY and CDR2 FYNNEI. This TCR derives from a man aged 18 to 29 in good health and CMV-seropositive. V and J are TRBV2 and TRBJ1-5; a weak D match, TRBD1 (6 bases). Sequencing input: PBMCs. CDR3 sequence: CASTESGQFNQPQHF. CDR3 nucleotides: TGTGCCAGCACTGAATCAGGACAGTTCAATCAGCCCCAGCATTTT.